The text below deals with one T cell receptor beta chain. Its target is unknown. This record comes from a study of CD8 T cells in Susac syndrome. Overall study findings and caveats: A relatively small number of individuals underwent TCR sequencing and HLA analysis.

It was with random hexamers that roughly 0.5 to 1 ug RNA was reverse transcribed. TCRdb re-called the immunoSEQ multiplex PCR reads with MiXCR, one entry per CDR3 protein. The table shows about 89,000 distinct CDR3 sequences, with approximately 95% occurring only once. Negative isolation yielded CD4+ and CD8+ T cells, and FACS enriched TEMRA cells. The CDR3 spans 13 residues. The V end lost 3 bases, the J end lost 2 bases, and 7 bases lay between the germline ends. From germline, CDR1 is SGDLS and CDR2 YYNGEE. This chain uses TRBV9 with TRBJ2-3, with TRBD1 as a possible D gene (6 bases). Sequenced material: CD8+ T cells from PBMCs. This sequence was found in a human donor in good health. The CDR3 DNA sequence: TGTGCCAGCAGCGGGACAGACACAGATACGCAGTATTTT. It translates to CASSGTDTDTQYF.